This TCR beta chain was captured by sequencing in a study of cytomegalovirus exposure and HLA in healthy donors. Overall study results and limits: In a later analysis, DRB1 alleles had the most associated TCRs; HLA-C alleles the fewest. While the bulk of TCR sequences proved rare, some public TCRs turned up in many donors. According to the study, roughly 180 TCR beta chains were cytomegalovirus-associated.

At sampling all donors were nominally healthy, likely with unrecorded immune exposures. Primers for the PCR totalled 60 Vbeta and 13 Jbeta. Here immunoSEQ multiplex PCR was the method, and the copy in TCRdb shows in-frame clones only, minus some. The sample holds 100,000 or so clones; approximately 77% are singletons and the top ten take about 5%. Comments on this clone: The antigen remains unidentified.

The receptor was isolated from a middle-aged woman in good health and CMV-seronegative. What was sequenced was PBMCs.

The CDR3 region is CASSQGGGDSYEQYF. CDR3 in DNA: TGTGCCAGCAGCCAAGGAGGAGGGGACTCCTACGAGCAGTACTTC. J is TRBJ2-7 and V is TRBV4-2; possible D gene TRBD2, 6 bases. V lost 1 base and J 0 bases, leaving 10 bases between the germline ends. This CDR3 is built from 15 residues. CDR1 is LGHNA, CDR2 YNFKEQ, per germline.